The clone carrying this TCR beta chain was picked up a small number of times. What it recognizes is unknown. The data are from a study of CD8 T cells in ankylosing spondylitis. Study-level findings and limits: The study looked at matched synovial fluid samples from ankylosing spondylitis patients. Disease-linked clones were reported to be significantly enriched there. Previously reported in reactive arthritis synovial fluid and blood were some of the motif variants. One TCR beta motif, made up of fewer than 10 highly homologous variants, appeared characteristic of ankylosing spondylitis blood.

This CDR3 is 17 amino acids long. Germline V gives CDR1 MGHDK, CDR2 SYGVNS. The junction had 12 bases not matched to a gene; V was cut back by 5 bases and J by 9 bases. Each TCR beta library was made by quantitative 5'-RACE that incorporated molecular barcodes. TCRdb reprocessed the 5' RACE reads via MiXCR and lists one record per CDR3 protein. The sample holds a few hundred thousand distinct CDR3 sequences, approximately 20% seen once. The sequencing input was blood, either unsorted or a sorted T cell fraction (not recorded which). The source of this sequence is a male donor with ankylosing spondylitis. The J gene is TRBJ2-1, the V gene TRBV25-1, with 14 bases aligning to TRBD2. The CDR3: CASSSGTSGSVMGEQFF. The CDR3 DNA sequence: TGTGCCAGCAGTTCCGGGACTAGCGGGAGCGTTATGGGTGAGCAGTTCTTC.